One and the same sample provided the 5 T cell receptor beta chains below, sequenced in a study of cytomegalovirus exposure and HLA in healthy donors. The PCR ran on 60 Vbeta and 13 Jbeta primers. Assay: immunoSEQ multiplex PCR; the TCRdb copy retains only in-frame clones and omits some. This table holds 170,000 or so clones, 83% found once. The source material was PBMCs. Receptor source: a man aged 50 or older in good health and CMV-seronegative.

This sequence joins TRBV19 and TRBJ1-3, with D uncertain. The CDR3 spans 13 residues. CDR1 and CDR2 from the germline V gene are LNHDA and SQIVND (reference sequence). The ends were cut back, 6 bases at V and 3 bases at J, with 9 bases in the middle. CDR3 sequence: CASSQNIGNTIYF. In DNA, the CDR3 is TGTGCCAGTAGCCAGAACATTGGAAACACCATATATTTT.

This chain connects TRBV19 to TRBJ2-5, with TRBD2 identical over 8 bases. The V gene end was trimmed by 4 bases and the J gene end by 5 bases; junction bases not matched to a gene: 12. The CDR3 contains 16 residues. Germline V gene lookup returns CDR1 LNHDA and CDR2 SQIVND (reference sequence). The CDR3 reads CASSSRGGGGLETQYF. For the CDR3, the DNA is TGTGCCAGTAGTAGCCGGGGGGGCGGTGGATTGGAGACCCAGTACTTC.

The rearrangement uses TRBV27 and TRBJ2-2, with a tentative D call TRBD1 (6 bases). CDR3 length: 16 residues. CDR1 MNHEY and CDR2 SMNVEV come from the germline V gene (reference sequence). V lost 5 bases and J lost 1, with 14 bases in between. The CDR3 sequence is CASSLTGPKNTGELFF. CDR3 DNA sequence: TGTGCCAGCAGTCTGACAGGCCCCAAGAACACCGGGGAGCTGTTTTTT.

The rearrangement uses TRBV6-6 and TRBJ1-5; TRBD1 is a possible D gene (6 bases). Germline CDR1 is MNHNY and CDR2 is SVGAGI (reference sequence). The CDR3 length is 14 residues. The ends were cut back, 6 bases at V and 1 base at J, with 10 bases in the middle. The CDR3 loop is CASSKGGSNQPQHF. The DNA of the CDR3 is TGTGCCAGCAGCAAGGGGGGGAGCAATCAGCCCCAGCATTTT.

This chain links TRBV18 with TRBJ2-7; TRBD2 matches 8 bases. Germline assignment: CDR1 KGHSH and CDR2 LQKENI. V lost 5 bases to trimming and J lost 0 bases; unmatched junction nucleotides: 6. The CDR3 consists of 15 residues. The CDR3 DNA reads TGTGCCAGCTCATATACCGGGACTAGCTCCTACGAGCAGTACTTC. It encodes CASSYTGTSSYEQYF.